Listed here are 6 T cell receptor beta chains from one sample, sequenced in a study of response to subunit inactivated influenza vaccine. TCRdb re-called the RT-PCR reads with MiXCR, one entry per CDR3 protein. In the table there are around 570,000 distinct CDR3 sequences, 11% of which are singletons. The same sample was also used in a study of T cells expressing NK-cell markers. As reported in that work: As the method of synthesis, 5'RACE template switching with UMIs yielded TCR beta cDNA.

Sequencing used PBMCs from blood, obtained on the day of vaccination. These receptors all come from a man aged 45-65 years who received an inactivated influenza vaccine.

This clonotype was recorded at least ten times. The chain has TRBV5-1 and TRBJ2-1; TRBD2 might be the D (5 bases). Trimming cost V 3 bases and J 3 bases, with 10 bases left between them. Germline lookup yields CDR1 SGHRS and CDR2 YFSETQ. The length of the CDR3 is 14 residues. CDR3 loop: CASSSRGSYNEQFF. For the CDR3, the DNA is TGCGCCAGCAGCTCCCGGGGTAGCTACAATGAGCAGTTCTTC.

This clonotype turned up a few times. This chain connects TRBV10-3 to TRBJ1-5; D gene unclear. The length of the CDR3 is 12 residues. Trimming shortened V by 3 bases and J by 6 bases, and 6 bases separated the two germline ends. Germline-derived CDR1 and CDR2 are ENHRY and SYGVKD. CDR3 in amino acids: CAISDSSQPQHF. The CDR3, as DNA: TGTGCCATCAGTGACTCCTCTCAGCCCCAGCATTTT.

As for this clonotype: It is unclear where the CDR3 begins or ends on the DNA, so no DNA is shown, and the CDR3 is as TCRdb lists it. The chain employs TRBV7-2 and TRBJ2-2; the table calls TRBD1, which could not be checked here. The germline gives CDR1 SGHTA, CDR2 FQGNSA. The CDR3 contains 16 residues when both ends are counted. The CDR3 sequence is CASSLGDRGKPGSCFF.

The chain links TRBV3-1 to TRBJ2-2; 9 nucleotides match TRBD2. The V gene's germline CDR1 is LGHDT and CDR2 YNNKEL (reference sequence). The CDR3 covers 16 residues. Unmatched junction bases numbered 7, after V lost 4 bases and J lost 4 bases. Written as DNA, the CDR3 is TGTGCCAGCAGCCCCGCGCGGGGGGGGCCCACCGGGGAGCTGTTTTTT. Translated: CASSPARGGPTGELFF.

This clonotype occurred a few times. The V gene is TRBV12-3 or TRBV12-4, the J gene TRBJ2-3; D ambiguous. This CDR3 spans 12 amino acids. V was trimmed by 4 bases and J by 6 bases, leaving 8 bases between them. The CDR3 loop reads CASSSWMDTQYF. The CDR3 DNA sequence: TGTGCCAGCAGTTCCTGGATGGATACGCAGTATTTT.

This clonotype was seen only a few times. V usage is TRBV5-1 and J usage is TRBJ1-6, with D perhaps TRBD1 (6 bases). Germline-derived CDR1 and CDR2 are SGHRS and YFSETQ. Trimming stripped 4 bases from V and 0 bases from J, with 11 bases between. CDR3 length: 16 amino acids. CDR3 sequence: CASSNRESSYNSPLHF. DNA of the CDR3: TGCGCCAGCAGCAACAGGGAGAGCTCCTATAATTCACCCCTCCACTTT. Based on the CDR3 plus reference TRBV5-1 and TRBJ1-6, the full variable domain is KAGVTQTPRYLIKTRGQQVTLSCSPISGHRSVSWYQQTPGQGLQFLFEYFSETQRNKGNFPGRFSGRQFSNSRSEMNVSTLELGDSALYLCASSNRESSYNSPLHFGNGTRLTVT.